Below are 14 T cell receptor beta chains sequenced from a single sample in a study of T cells in women clearing cervical HPV infection. Method: immunoSEQ multiplex PCR; TCRdb's copy keeps in-frame clones and lacks some. Its clone listing holds about 36,000 clones. The sequenced sample consisted of blood buffy coat. These receptor sequences come from a woman aged 18 to 75 with a cervical HPV16 infection that either progressed to CIN3+ or cleared (not recorded which).

As for this clone: The read is 3 residues too short to cover the CDR3 end, so that end is filled in from the germline J gene. The chain couples TRBV7-9 to TRBJ2-3, with D possibly TRBD2 on 7 matching bases. This CDR3 contains 14 residues. Germline V gives CDR1 SEHNR, CDR2 FQNEAQ (reference sequence). V dropped 7 bases and J dropped 2 bases, with 13 bases sitting between them. The CDR3 is CASNLGGATDTQYF. The covered CDR3 bases are TGTGCCAGCAACCTTGGGGGGGCCACAGATACG. Full variable domain (remainder filled in from reference TRBV7-9 and TRBJ2-3): DTGVSQNPRHKITKRGQNVTFRCDPISEHNRLYWYRQTLGQGPEFLTYFQNEAQLEKSRLLSDRFSAERPKGSFSTLEIQRTEQGDSAMYLCASNLGGATDTQYFGPGTRLTVL.

Comments on this clone: The read finishes 3 residues shy of the CDR3 end, and the germline J gene is used to complete it. The V gene is TRBV9, the J gene TRBJ2-2; TRBD2 is a possible D gene (7 bases). Looked up from germline, CDR1 is SGDLS and CDR2 is YYNGEE. Trimming cost V 3 bases and J 5 bases, with 17 bases left between them. The CDR3 loop spans 16 amino acids. The CDR3 bases that were read are TGTGCCAGCAGCGCGAGGGGGACTACTACAACCGGGGAG. As protein: CASSARGTTTTGE. The CDR3 in full is CASSARGTTTTGELFF.

In the case of this clone: The DNA ends 3 residues before the CDR3 does, and the rest of the CDR3 is filled in from the germline J gene. V and J are TRBV19 and TRBJ1-5; D is undetermined. The CDR3 is 14 residues long. Between the trimmed V and J ends, which lost 0 bases and 4 bases, there was a span of 7 bases. Germline V gene lookup returns CDR1 LNHDA and CDR2 SQIVND (reference sequence). The CDR3 spells CASSIELVNQPQHF. The CDR3 bases that were read are TGTGCCAGTAGTATAGAGTTAGTGAATCAGCCC.

Concerning this clone itself: The CDR3 end falls 3 residues outside the read, so it is completed with the germline J gene. This chain uses TRBV20-1 with TRBJ2-5, with 10 positions matching TRBD2. The CDR3 sequence is 16 residues long. Trimming removed 5 bases from V and 7 bases from J; junction bases left unmatched: 16. In germline, CDR1 is DFQATT, CDR2 SNEGSKA (reference sequence). CDR3 DNA, as far as it was read: TGCAGTGCTGTAACTGGACTAGCGGCCGACCGAGGGACC. It yields the protein CSAVTGLAADRGT. The whole CDR3 reads CSAVTGLAADRGTQYF.

A word on this clone: The read falls 3 residues short of the CDR3 end, and the missing part is taken from the germline J gene. V and J are TRBV12-3 or TRBV12-4 and TRBJ1-6; tentatively, D is TRBD1 (5 bases). This CDR3 is 16 amino acids long. Between the trimmed V and J ends, which lost 6 bases and 2 bases, there was a span of 14 bases. CDR3 bases read: TGTGCCAGCAGCATGGGTGGGGGGACCTATAATTCACCC. Its protein product is CASSMGGGTYNSP. The complete CDR3 protein is CASSMGGGTYNSPLHF.

On this clone: The CDR3 is cut off 3 residues early in the read; its end comes from the germline J gene. The J gene is TRBJ1-2, the V gene TRBV4-1; 9 bases are a match to TRBD1. With V trimmed by 1 base and J by 2 bases, 8 bases remained unmatched. Germline assignment: CDR1 MGHRA and CDR2 YSYEKL. The CDR3 contains 17 residues. CDR3 DNA (partial): TGCGCCAGCAGCCAAGGACCCACTGGACAGGGGAACTATGGC. It is translated as CASSQGPTGQGNYG. Given in full, the CDR3 is CASSQGPTGQGNYGYTF.

Comments on this clone: The missing CDR3 end, 3 residues past where the read stops, is filled in from the germline J gene. V is TRBV18 and J is TRBJ1-2; possible D gene TRBD1, 5 bases. Germline V gene sequence: CDR1 KGHSH, CDR2 LQKENI. CDR3 length: 17 amino acids. The DNA read from the CDR3 is TGTGCCAGCTCACGTGGGACTAGCGGGGATAGCTCCTACGAC. Translating it yields CASSRGTSGDSSYD. The whole CDR3 sequence is CASSRGTSGDSSYDYTF.

As concerns this clone: The read ends 3 residues before the CDR3 terminus; that terminus is restored from the germline J gene. J is TRBJ2-3 and V is TRBV7-9, with D possibly matching TRBD1 (5 bases). The CDR3 runs to 14 residues. CDR1 and CDR2 from the germline V gene are SEHNR and FQNEAQ (reference sequence). The CDR3 DNA, read in part, is TGTGCCAGCAGTTTTACAGGCAACAATCAGCCG. As protein: CASSFTGNNQP. The complete CDR3 protein is CASSFTGNNQPQYF. Supplemented by reference TRBV7-9 and TRBJ2-3, the full variable domain reads DTGVSQNPRHKITKRGQNVTFRCDPISEHNRLYWYRQTLGQGPEFLTYFQNEAQLEKSRLLSDRFSAERPKGSFSTLEIQRTEQGDSAMYLCASSFTGNNQPQYFGPGTRLTVL.

Points on this clone: The CDR3 extends 3 residues past the end of the read, so its final part is completed from the germline J gene. The chain employs TRBV2 and TRBJ1-2, with D unclear. The CDR3 extends over 14 amino acids. Germline V gene data show CDR1 as SNHLY and CDR2 as FYNNEI. Partial CDR3 DNA: TGTGCCAGCAGTGTAGCACTCGTTCTCTACGAC. Its protein is CASSVALVLYD. In full, the CDR3 is CASSVALVLYDYTF.

About this clone: The CDR3 end lies 3 residues beyond the end of the read and is filled in from the germline J gene. The V gene is TRBV6-2 or TRBV6-3, the J gene TRBJ2-3, with D perhaps TRBD2 (7 bases). Trimming left V 2 bases short and J 4 bases short, with 13 bases between. This CDR3 is 15 amino acids long. Germline CDR1 MNHEY, CDR2 SVGEGT. The covered CDR3 bases are TGTGCCAGCAGTTACGCGGTAGGGGGGGCAGATACG. Its protein is CASSYAVGGADT. The CDR3 in its entirety is CASSYAVGGADTQYF.

The CDR3 spells CASSQEAAYTEAFF. Incomplete CDR3 DNA: TGTGCCAGCAGCCAAGAGGCGGCCTACACTGAA. The chain carries TRBV4-2 and TRBJ1-1; no definite D call. The read ends 3 residues before the CDR3 terminus; that terminus is restored from the germline J gene. The CDR3 sequence is 14 residues long. CDR1 and CDR2 (germline): LGHNA, YNFKEQ. The V end lost 0 bases, the J end lost 3 bases, and 8 bases lay between the germline ends.

About this clone itself: The DNA ends 3 residues before the CDR3 does, and the rest of the CDR3 is filled in from the germline J gene. The genes are TRBV29-1 and TRBJ2-5; D remains unclear. The V and J ends lost 1 base and 5 bases respectively, with 17 bases between them. The CDR3 has 15 residues. Germline V gene sequence: CDR1 SQVTM, CDR2 ANQGSEA. The sequenced CDR3 bases are TGCAGCGTTGAAGGGGTGGGCAGGCCGTTGGAGACC. It codes for CSVEGVGRPLET. The full CDR3 reads CSVEGVGRPLETQYF.

A note on this clone: The CDR3 end falls 3 residues outside the read, so it is completed with the germline J gene. The V gene is TRBV28, the J gene TRBJ2-2; a weak D match, TRBD1 (5 bases). Trimming stripped 2 bases from V and 5 bases from J, with 9 bases between. The germline V gene has CDR1 MDHEN and CDR2 SYDVKM. The CDR3 spans 14 residues. The DNA read from the CDR3 is TGTGCCAGCAGTTTACCCCAGGGTACCGGGGAG. This codes for CASSLPQGTGE. The entire CDR3 reads CASSLPQGTGELFF.

A word on this clone: The read terminates 3 residues before the CDR3 end, so the remaining end is supplied by the germline J gene. This sequence joins TRBV13 and TRBJ1-3; a weak D match, TRBD1 (5 bases). Trimming shortened V by 5 bases and J by 5 bases, and 10 bases separated the two germline ends. The CDR3 is 13 residues long. Germline V gene sequence: CDR1 PRHDT, CDR2 FYEKMQ (reference sequence). CDR3: CASSRTPRNTIYF. Partial CDR3 DNA: TGTGCCAGCAGCCGGACACCGAGAAACACC. Complete variable domain (other parts from reference TRBV13 and TRBJ1-3): AAGVIQSPRHLIKEKRETATLKCYPIPRHDTVYWYQQGPGQDPQFLISFYEKMQSDKGSIPDRFSAQQFSDYHSELNMSSLELGDSALYFCASSRTPRNTIYFGEGSWLTVV.